Described below is a single T cell receptor (beta chain) sequence and its context. Its cognate antigen is unknown. Germline V gene sequence: CDR1 SQVTM, CDR2 ANQGSEA. This CDR3 spans 15 amino acids. V dropped 3 bases and J dropped 2; count of bases not matched to a gene: 9. The data were taken from a study of identical twins. Study-wide results and caveats: Cord blood beta clonotypes present at high abundance carried fewer insertions; no such pattern appeared in memory repertoires. Researchers reported excess low generation probability among twin-shared out-of-frame alpha sequences.

TCRdb reprocessed the 5' RACE reads with MiXCR, giving one entry per CDR3 protein. The repertoire has approximately 230,000 distinct CDR3 sequences, 6.5% of them found once; the top ten carry just over 14%. These same data were also listed under a study on T cells expressing NK-cell markers. That source notes: With respect to HCMV, most of the eight sequenced donors were seropositive, and one was seronegative.

This chain links TRBV29-1 with TRBJ2-5, with 7 bases identical to TRBD1. Sequenced input: CD8+ T cells sorted from blood. The TCR comes from a woman in her late teens or twenties in good health. Here the CDR3 reads CSVEAPGQSQETQYF. CDR3 bases: TGCAGCGTTGAGGCCCCGGGACAGTCACAAGAGACCCAGTACTTC.